This TCR beta chain appears in the sequencing data of a study of Graves' ophthalmopathy and Graves' hyperthyroidism. The sequenced template was RNA, covering the TCR beta CDR3 region. Second-round multiplex PCR followed a first-round RT-PCR using HTBI primers. TCRdb called the multiplex PCR reads again in MiXCR, with one record for every CDR3 protein. Altogether 350,000 to 450,000 distinct CDR3 sequences are present, approximately 20% being singletons, with the ten largest covering 1.5% to 2%. This clonotype was recorded many times. This TCR was recovered from a woman between 18 and 29 years old with Graves' ophthalmopathy. Sequencing was performed on peripheral blood.

DNA for the CDR3: TGCAGTGCTCACGTCCTAGACAGGGGTTACTACGAGCAGTACTTC. It specifies CSAHVLDRGYYEQYF. The chain joins TRBV20-1 to TRBJ2-7, with 8 bases matching TRBD1. The CDR3 totals 15 residues. The V gene's germline CDR1 is DFQATT and CDR2 SNEGSKA (reference sequence). J gave up 3 bases and V 5 bases, and 12 bases lay outside the gene matches.